Below are 8 T cell receptor beta chains sequenced from a single sample in a study of T cell repertoires in cytomegalovirus infection. For these TCRs, the target antigens are not known. MiXCR was run by TCRdb on the reads, yielding one entry per CDR3 protein. The sample lists some 110,000 distinct CDR3 sequences; 9.5% to 13% were seen once. Specimen: PBMCs, sequenced either directly or after in vitro stimulation (not recorded which). The receptors come from a human donor in good health (CMV status not recorded). Some clones in this sample may be carry-over from other donors' samples.

The chain employs TRBV29-1 and TRBJ1-2, with no clear D. Germline V gene lookup returns CDR1 SQVTM and CDR2 ANQGSEA. The length of the CDR3 is 9 residues. Trimming removed 4 bases from V and 8 bases from J, with 5 bases in between. The DNA of the CDR3 is TGCAGCGTTGCGGAAGGCTACACCTTC. This sequence encodes CSVAEGYTF.

This chain uses TRBV11-2 with TRBJ2-2, with D possibly TRBD2 on 5 matching bases. This CDR3 region has 15 residues. The ends were cut back, 1 base at V and 5 bases at J, with 11 bases in the middle. Germline V lookup: CDR1 SGHAT, CDR2 FQNNGV. CDR3 residues: CASSLVRGTTGELFF. The DNA for the CDR3 is TGTGCCAGCAGCTTAGTTCGGGGTACAACCGGGGAGCTGTTTTTT.

This clonotype has more than one count but fewer than ten. V gene TRBV11-2 combines with J gene TRBJ1-1, with a possible D match to TRBD1 (6 bases). Trimming removed 6 bases from V and 3 bases from J, with 14 bases in between. This CDR3 is built from 14 residues. Germline CDR1 and CDR2: SGHAT and FQNNGV. CDR3: CASRKTGSDTEAFF. The CDR3 bases are TGTGCCAGCAGGAAGACAGGTTCCGACACTGAAGCTTTCTTT.

This clonotype appeared many times. The chain links TRBV19 to TRBJ1-1, with TRBD1 matching over 8 bases. The CDR3 sequence is 15 residues long. The junction had 8 bases not matched to a gene; V was cut back by 5 bases and J by 3 bases. The germline gives CDR1 LNHDA, CDR2 SQIVND (reference sequence). In DNA, the CDR3 is TGTGCCAGTAGTTTCCTCTCACAGGGGGACACTGAAGCTTTCTTT. Protein product: CASSFLSQGDTEAFF. The complete variable domain, with remaining parts taken from reference TRBV19 and TRBJ1-1, reads DGGITQSPKYLFRKEGQNVTLSCEQNLNHDAMYWYRQDPGQGLRLIYYSQIVNDFQKGDIAEGYSVSREKKESFPLTVTSAQKNPTAFYLCASSFLSQGDTEAFFGQGTRLTVV.

J is TRBJ1-2 and V is TRBV30; TRBD1 matches at 12 bases. Trimming at V came to 2 bases and at J to 4 bases, leaving 11 bases not matched to a gene. In germline, CDR1 is GTSNPN, CDR2 SVGIG (reference sequence). This CDR3 has 17 residues. The chain's CDR3 is CAWSSHSGTGGVYGYTF. DNA of the CDR3: TGTGCCTGGAGTTCACACTCCGGGACAGGGGGCGTCTATGGCTACACCTTC.

The V and J genes are TRBV2 and TRBJ1-2; possibly TRBD1 for D (5 bases). The V end was cut by 6 bases, the J end by 8 bases, with 16 bases between. Germline V gene sequence: CDR1 SNHLY, CDR2 FYNNEI. The CDR3 sequence is 13 residues long. CDR3 bases: TGTGCCAGCAGGGCGTCAGGGCTTCGGGGCTACACCTTC. Its protein is CASRASGLRGYTF. The whole variable domain, remainder taken from reference TRBV2 and TRBJ1-2, is EPEVTQTPSHQVTQMGQEVILRCVPISNHLYFYWYRQILGQKVEFLVSFYNNEISEKSEIFDDQFSVERPDGSNFTLKIRSTKLEDSAMYFCASRASGLRGYTFGSGTRLTVV.

This clonotype was counted ten times or more. V gene TRBV6-2 or TRBV6-3 combines with J gene TRBJ2-5; D possibly corresponds to TRBD2 (5 bases). Trimming pared 0 bases from V and 6 bases from J, leaving 14 bases between. The CDR3 loop spans 15 amino acids. Germline CDR1 MNHEY, CDR2 SVGEGT. This CDR3 is CASSYSSRLTQTQYF. CDR3 in DNA: TGTGCCAGCAGTTACTCAAGCCGACTAACGCAGACCCAGTACTTC.

The table lists this clonotype with many counts. The rearrangement uses TRBV10-3 and TRBJ1-4; D remains ambiguous. V lost 0 bases and J lost 5, with 7 bases in between. The CDR3 consists of 14 residues. Looked up from germline, CDR1 is ENHRY and CDR2 is SYGVKD. The CDR3 loop is CAISESQRNEKLFF. The CDR3 DNA reads TGTGCCATCAGTGAGTCCCAGAGGAATGAAAAACTGTTTTTT.